Presented here are 16 T cell receptor beta chains from one specimen sequenced in a study of OX40 agonist ivuxolimab in advanced cancers. The repertoire was sequenced with immunoSEQ multiplex PCR; TCRdb's copy has only in-frame clones and lacks some. The table has 75,000 to 100,000 clones, 90% to 95% seen once. Here the sequenced sample was CD4+ or CD8+ T cells sorted from blood, taken in a trial of the OX40 agonist ivuxolimab. All receptors come from an adult with an advanced solid tumor such as melanoma, head and neck, liver or kidney cancer.

This chain connects TRBV28 to TRBJ2-7, with 13 positions matching TRBD2. Germline values: CDR1 MDHEN, CDR2 SYDVKM. CDR3 length: 15 residues. After removal of 6 bases from V and 4 bases from J, the junction contained 6 bases not matched to a gene. The CDR3 region is CASRGGLAGTYEQYF. CDR3 DNA sequence: TGTGCCAGCAGGGGGGGACTAGCGGGAACTTACGAGCAGTACTTC.

This clone was recorded once. The rearrangement links TRBV2 to TRBJ2-6; 13 bases are shared with TRBD2. CDR1 and CDR2 (germline): SNHLY, FYNNEI. Trimming cost V 5 bases and J 2 bases; bases outside gene matches: 6. The CDR3 spans 18 residues. The CDR3 here is CASSPLGLAGAGANVLTF. The CDR3 DNA follows: TGTGCCAGCAGTCCCCTCGGACTAGCGGGAGCTGGGGCCAACGTCCTGACTTTC.

V usage is TRBV7-8 and J usage is TRBJ2-5, with 8 bases fitting TRBD2. V shed 2 bases and J 2 bases; nucleotides not matched to a gene: 7. This CDR3 spans 16 amino acids. CDR1 is SGHVS and CDR2 is FQNEAQ in the germline V gene. The DNA of the CDR3 is TGTGCCAGCAGCTTATCTAATGGACTAGCTCAAGAGACCCAGTACTTC. Its translation is CASSLSNGLAQETQYF.

The CDR3 reads CASSEVAGVTTDTQYF. CDR3 bases: TGCGCCAGCAGTGAGGTTGCGGGAGTAACCACAGATACGCAGTATTTT. J is TRBJ2-3 and V is TRBV10-2, with TRBD2 matching 7 bases. V gave up 2 bases and J gave up 2 bases; unmatched junction bases: 7. The CDR3 covers 16 residues. The germline gives CDR1 WSHSY, CDR2 SAAADI.

The genes are TRBV23-1 and TRBJ2-1, with 11 bases fitting TRBD1. Being an ORF, TRBV23-1 has a function that is uncertain. V lost 4 bases, J lost 3 bases, and 8 bases stayed unmatched. The CDR3 has 17 residues. The CDR3 reads CASSPPKGTGGYNEQFF. CDR3 in DNA: TGCGCCAGCAGTCCTCCGAAAGGGACAGGGGGCTACAATGAGCAGTTCTTC.

The gene calls are TRBV5-1 and TRBJ2-5, with 7 bases matching TRBD2. Germline V CDR1 and CDR2: SGHRS, YFSETQ. The CDR3 covers 15 residues. Trimming took 4 bases from V and 2 from J; bases not matched to a gene: 8. The CDR3 region has the DNA TGCGCCAGCAGCGGAACCCACGGGGGGCAAGAGACCCAGTACTTC. It encodes CASSGTHGGQETQYF.

This rearrangement joins TRBV19 to TRBJ1-5; D call uncertain. Trimming took 4 bases from V and 4 from J, leaving 11 bases between them. The CDR3 length is 14 residues. Germline CDR1 reads LNHDA; CDR2 reads SQIVND (reference sequence). CDR3 sequence: CASSKATANQPQHF. CDR3 sequence (DNA): TGTGCCAGTAGTAAGGCAACCGCAAATCAGCCCCAGCATTTT. The variable domain in full, with the rest retrieved from reference TRBV19 and TRBJ1-5, is DGGITQSPKYLFRKEGQNVTLSCEQNLNHDAMYWYRQDPGQGLRLIYYSQIVNDFQKGDIAEGYSVSREKKESFPLTVTSAQKNPTAFYLCASSKATANQPQHFGDGTRLSIL.

This chain joins TRBV11-2 and TRBJ2-1; 13 nucleotides align to TRBD2. CDR3 length equals 16 residues. The V segment lost 4 bases and the J segment 7 bases; nucleotides outside the gene matches: 7. CDR1 and CDR2 (germline): SGHAT, FQNNGV. The CDR3 region is CASSSEVGLAGNEQFF. In nucleotides, the CDR3 is TGTGCCAGCAGCTCCGAGGTGGGACTAGCGGGAAATGAGCAGTTCTTC.

V is TRBV6-4 and J is TRBJ2-3, with 7 bases that match TRBD2. CDR3 length: 14 amino acids. Germline lookup yields CDR1 MRHNA and CDR2 SNTAGT. The V gene end was trimmed by 8 bases and the J gene end by 4 bases; junction bases not matched to a gene: 9. CDR3: CASWEGFSPDTQYF. The CDR3 DNA reads TGTGCCAGCTGGGAGGGTTTCTCCCCAGATACGCAGTATTTT.

This rearrangement joins TRBV28 to TRBJ1-2; tentative D call: TRBD1 (6 bases). Trimming stripped 4 bases from V and 5 bases from J, with 23 bases between. The CDR3 is 17 residues long. Germline values: CDR1 MDHEN, CDR2 SYDVKM. CDR3 in amino acids: CASSSLRWGASPYGYTF. CDR3 DNA sequence: TGTGCCAGCAGTTCCCTTCGTTGGGGGGCCTCCCCATATGGCTACACCTTC.

This clone was picked up one time. This chain links TRBV28 with TRBJ2-7; TRBD2 aligns across 9 bases. V shed 8 bases, J shed 4 bases, and the junction held 9 bases outside the gene matches. This CDR3 region has 14 residues. The germline V gene encodes CDR1 MDHEN and CDR2 SYDVKM. The CDR3 region is CASRIAGAIYEQYF. The CDR3 DNA follows: TGTGCCAGCCGAATAGCGGGAGCAATATACGAGCAGTACTTC.

This clone was recorded only once. This chain joins TRBV27 and TRBJ2-6; D not certain. This CDR3 has 16 residues. The V end lost 3 bases, the J end lost 0 bases, and 9 bases lay between the germline ends. Per the germline V gene, CDR1 is MNHEY and CDR2 is SMNVEV (reference sequence). The CDR3 is CASSFTPSSGANVLTF. The CDR3 DNA reads as TGTGCCAGCAGTTTTACACCGAGCTCTGGGGCCAACGTCCTGACTTTC.

This clone has a count of ten or more. This rearrangement joins TRBV5-4 to TRBJ2-3; perhaps TRBD2 as D (8 bases). Germline-derived CDR1 and CDR2 are SGHNT and YYREEE (reference sequence). V dropped 1 base and J dropped 4 bases, with 16 bases sitting between them. The CDR3 extends over 16 amino acids. The CDR3 region has the DNA TGTGCCAGCAGCTTGAAGGGGGCGGGAGGCCCAGATACGCAGTATTTT. Translation: CASSLKGAGGPDTQYF.

The chain has TRBV28 and TRBJ2-3, with TRBD2 matching 7 bases. Germline trimming cut 5 bases from V and 2 bases from J; bases unmatched to any gene: 10. CDR3 size: 16 residues. Germline CDR1 is MDHEN and CDR2 is SYDVKM. The CDR3: CASSLPGTILTDTQYF. The CDR3 DNA is TGTGCCAGCAGTCTCCCCGGGACTATCCTCACAGATACGCAGTATTTT. Based on the CDR3 plus reference TRBV28 and TRBJ2-3, the full variable domain is DVKVTQSSRYLVKRTGEKVFLECVQDMDHENMFWYRQDPGLGLRLIYFSYDVKMKEKGDIPEGYSVSREKKERFSLILESASTNQTSMYLCASSLPGTILTDTQYFGPGTRLTVL.

The genes are TRBV7-9 and TRBJ2-7; 7 nucleotides match TRBD1. CDR1 is SEHNR, CDR2 FQNEAQ, per germline (reference sequence). CDR3 length: 15 residues. With 4 bases clipped from V and 1 base from J, the junction kept 7 bases outside the gene matches. CDR3 loop: CASSSEGGGSYEQYF. In DNA form, the CDR3 reads TGTGCCAGCAGCTCAGAAGGGGGCGGTTCCTACGAGCAGTACTTC.

This clone showed up just once. The chain recombines TRBV6-5 with TRBJ1-6; D not certain. V was shortened by 5 bases and J by 13 bases, with 15 bases between the two germline ends. Germline CDR1 MNHEY, CDR2 SVGAGI. The CDR3 has 13 amino acids. The CDR3 region is CASSPPQSGPLHF. The CDR3 DNA sequence: TGTGCCAGCAGTCCCCCGCAGAGTGGGCCCCTCCACTTT.